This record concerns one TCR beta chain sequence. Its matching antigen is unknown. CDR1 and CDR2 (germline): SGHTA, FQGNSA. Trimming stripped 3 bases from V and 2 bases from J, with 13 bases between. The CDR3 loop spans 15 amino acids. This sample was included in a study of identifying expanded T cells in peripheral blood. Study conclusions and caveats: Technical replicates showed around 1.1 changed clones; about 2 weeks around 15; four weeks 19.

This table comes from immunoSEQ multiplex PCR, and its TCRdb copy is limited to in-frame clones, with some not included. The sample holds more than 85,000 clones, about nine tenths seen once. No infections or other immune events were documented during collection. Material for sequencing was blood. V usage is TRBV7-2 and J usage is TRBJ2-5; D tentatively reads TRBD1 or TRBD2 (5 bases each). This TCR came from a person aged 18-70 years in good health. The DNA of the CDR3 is TGTGCCAGCAGCTTTCTTGGGACCGCACAAGAGACCCAGTACTTC. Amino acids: CASSFLGTAQETQYF.